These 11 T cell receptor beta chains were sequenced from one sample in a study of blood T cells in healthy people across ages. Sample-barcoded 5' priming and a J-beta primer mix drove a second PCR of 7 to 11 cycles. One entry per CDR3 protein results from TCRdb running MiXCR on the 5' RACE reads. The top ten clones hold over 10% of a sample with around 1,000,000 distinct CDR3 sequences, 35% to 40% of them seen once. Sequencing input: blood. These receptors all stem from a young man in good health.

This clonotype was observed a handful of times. CDR3 coding DNA: TGTGCCAGCAGTCTCCCAGGAGCCTACGAGCAGTACTTC. This codes for CASSLPGAYEQYF. This chain joins TRBV25-1 and TRBJ2-7; unclear D gene. Looked up from germline, CDR1 is MGHDK and CDR2 is SYGVNS. The CDR3 is 13 amino acids. Trimming left V 5 bases short and J 2 bases short, with 10 bases between.

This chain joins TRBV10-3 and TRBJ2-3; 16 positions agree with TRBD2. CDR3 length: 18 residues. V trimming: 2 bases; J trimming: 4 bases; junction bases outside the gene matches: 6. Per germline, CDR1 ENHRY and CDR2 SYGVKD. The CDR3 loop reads CAISETGTSGGAADTQYF. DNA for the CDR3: TGTGCCATCAGTGAGACAGGGACTAGCGGGGGGGCCGCAGATACGCAGTATTTT.

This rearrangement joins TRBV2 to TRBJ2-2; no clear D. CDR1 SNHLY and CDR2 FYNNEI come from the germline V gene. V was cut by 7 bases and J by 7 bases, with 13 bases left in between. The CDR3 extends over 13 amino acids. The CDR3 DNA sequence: TGTGCCAGCACCCTTGGGCGCAGCGGGGAGCTGTTTTTT. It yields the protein CASTLGRSGELFF.

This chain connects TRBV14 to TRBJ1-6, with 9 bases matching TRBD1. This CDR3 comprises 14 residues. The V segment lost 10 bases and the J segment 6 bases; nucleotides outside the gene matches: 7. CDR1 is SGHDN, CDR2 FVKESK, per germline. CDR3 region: CATHRGLCNSPLHF. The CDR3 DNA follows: TGTGCCACCCACAGGGGGCTGTGTAATTCACCCCTCCACTTT.

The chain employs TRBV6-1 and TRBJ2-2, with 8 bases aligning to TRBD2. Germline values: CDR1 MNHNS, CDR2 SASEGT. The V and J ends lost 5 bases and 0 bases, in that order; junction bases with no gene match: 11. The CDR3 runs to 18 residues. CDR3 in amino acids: CASSPGTSRVPNTGELFF. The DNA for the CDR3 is TGTGCCAGCAGTCCCGGGACTAGTAGAGTCCCGAACACCGGGGAGCTGTTTTTT.

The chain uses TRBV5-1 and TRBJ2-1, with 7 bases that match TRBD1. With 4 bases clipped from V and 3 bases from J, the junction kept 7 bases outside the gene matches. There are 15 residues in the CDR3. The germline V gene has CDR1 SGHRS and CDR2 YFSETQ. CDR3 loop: CASSRQGFVYNEQFF. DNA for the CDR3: TGCGCCAGCAGCAGACAGGGATTTGTCTACAATGAGCAGTTCTTC.

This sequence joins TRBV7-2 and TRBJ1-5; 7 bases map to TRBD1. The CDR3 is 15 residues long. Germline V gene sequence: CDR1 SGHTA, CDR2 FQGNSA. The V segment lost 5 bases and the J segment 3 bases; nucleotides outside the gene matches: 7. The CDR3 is CASSDGTVYNQPQHF. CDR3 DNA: TGTGCCAGCAGCGACGGGACAGTTTACAATCAGCCCCAGCATTTT.

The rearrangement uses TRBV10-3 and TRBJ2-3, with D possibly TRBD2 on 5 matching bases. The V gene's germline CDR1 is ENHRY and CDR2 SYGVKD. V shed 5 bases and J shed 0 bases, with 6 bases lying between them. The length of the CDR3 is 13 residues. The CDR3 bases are TGTGCCATCAGTAGAGGGAGCACAGATACGCAGTATTTT. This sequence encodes CAISRGSTDTQYF.

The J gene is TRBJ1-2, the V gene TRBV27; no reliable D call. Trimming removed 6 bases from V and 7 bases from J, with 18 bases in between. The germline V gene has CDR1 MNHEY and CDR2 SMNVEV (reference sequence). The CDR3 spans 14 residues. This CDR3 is CASRANSGMRGYTF. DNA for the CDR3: TGTGCCAGCAGAGCAAATTCCGGGATGCGTGGCTACACCTTC.

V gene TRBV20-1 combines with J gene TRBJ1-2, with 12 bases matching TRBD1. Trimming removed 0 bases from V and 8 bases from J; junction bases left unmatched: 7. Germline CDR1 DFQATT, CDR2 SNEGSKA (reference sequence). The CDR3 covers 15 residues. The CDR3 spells CSARDPRDRGRGYTF. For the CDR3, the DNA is TGCAGTGCTAGAGATCCGAGGGACAGGGGGCGAGGCTACACCTTC.

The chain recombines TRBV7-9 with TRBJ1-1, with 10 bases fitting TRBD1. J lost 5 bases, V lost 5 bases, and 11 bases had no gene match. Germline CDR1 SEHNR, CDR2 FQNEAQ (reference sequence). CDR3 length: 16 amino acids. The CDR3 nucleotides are TGTGCCAGCAGCGAAACGGGGGGACAGGGGAAAACTGAAGCTTTCTTT. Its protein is CASSETGGQGKTEAFF.